The subject of this entry is one T cell receptor beta chain. In germline, CDR1 is SNHLY, CDR2 FYNNEI. CDR3 size: 14 residues. V was pared by 4 bases and J by 8 bases, with 3 bases of the junction left unmatched. Measured with immunoSEQ multiplex PCR; TCRdb has only the in-frame clones, and not every one. The data show about 470,000 clones, about 76% seen once. This entry is derived from a study of shared clonotypes between healthy human individuals. The receptor was derived from a woman aged 35 to 49 in good health. Some clones in this sample may be carry-over from other donors' samples. The chain uses TRBV2 and TRBJ2-1; 12 positions match TRBD1. Sequencing was performed on PBMCs. CDR3 nucleotide sequence: TGTGCCAGCAGTGGGGACAGGGGGCTGGATGAGCAGTTCTTC. Its protein is CASSGDRGLDEQFF.